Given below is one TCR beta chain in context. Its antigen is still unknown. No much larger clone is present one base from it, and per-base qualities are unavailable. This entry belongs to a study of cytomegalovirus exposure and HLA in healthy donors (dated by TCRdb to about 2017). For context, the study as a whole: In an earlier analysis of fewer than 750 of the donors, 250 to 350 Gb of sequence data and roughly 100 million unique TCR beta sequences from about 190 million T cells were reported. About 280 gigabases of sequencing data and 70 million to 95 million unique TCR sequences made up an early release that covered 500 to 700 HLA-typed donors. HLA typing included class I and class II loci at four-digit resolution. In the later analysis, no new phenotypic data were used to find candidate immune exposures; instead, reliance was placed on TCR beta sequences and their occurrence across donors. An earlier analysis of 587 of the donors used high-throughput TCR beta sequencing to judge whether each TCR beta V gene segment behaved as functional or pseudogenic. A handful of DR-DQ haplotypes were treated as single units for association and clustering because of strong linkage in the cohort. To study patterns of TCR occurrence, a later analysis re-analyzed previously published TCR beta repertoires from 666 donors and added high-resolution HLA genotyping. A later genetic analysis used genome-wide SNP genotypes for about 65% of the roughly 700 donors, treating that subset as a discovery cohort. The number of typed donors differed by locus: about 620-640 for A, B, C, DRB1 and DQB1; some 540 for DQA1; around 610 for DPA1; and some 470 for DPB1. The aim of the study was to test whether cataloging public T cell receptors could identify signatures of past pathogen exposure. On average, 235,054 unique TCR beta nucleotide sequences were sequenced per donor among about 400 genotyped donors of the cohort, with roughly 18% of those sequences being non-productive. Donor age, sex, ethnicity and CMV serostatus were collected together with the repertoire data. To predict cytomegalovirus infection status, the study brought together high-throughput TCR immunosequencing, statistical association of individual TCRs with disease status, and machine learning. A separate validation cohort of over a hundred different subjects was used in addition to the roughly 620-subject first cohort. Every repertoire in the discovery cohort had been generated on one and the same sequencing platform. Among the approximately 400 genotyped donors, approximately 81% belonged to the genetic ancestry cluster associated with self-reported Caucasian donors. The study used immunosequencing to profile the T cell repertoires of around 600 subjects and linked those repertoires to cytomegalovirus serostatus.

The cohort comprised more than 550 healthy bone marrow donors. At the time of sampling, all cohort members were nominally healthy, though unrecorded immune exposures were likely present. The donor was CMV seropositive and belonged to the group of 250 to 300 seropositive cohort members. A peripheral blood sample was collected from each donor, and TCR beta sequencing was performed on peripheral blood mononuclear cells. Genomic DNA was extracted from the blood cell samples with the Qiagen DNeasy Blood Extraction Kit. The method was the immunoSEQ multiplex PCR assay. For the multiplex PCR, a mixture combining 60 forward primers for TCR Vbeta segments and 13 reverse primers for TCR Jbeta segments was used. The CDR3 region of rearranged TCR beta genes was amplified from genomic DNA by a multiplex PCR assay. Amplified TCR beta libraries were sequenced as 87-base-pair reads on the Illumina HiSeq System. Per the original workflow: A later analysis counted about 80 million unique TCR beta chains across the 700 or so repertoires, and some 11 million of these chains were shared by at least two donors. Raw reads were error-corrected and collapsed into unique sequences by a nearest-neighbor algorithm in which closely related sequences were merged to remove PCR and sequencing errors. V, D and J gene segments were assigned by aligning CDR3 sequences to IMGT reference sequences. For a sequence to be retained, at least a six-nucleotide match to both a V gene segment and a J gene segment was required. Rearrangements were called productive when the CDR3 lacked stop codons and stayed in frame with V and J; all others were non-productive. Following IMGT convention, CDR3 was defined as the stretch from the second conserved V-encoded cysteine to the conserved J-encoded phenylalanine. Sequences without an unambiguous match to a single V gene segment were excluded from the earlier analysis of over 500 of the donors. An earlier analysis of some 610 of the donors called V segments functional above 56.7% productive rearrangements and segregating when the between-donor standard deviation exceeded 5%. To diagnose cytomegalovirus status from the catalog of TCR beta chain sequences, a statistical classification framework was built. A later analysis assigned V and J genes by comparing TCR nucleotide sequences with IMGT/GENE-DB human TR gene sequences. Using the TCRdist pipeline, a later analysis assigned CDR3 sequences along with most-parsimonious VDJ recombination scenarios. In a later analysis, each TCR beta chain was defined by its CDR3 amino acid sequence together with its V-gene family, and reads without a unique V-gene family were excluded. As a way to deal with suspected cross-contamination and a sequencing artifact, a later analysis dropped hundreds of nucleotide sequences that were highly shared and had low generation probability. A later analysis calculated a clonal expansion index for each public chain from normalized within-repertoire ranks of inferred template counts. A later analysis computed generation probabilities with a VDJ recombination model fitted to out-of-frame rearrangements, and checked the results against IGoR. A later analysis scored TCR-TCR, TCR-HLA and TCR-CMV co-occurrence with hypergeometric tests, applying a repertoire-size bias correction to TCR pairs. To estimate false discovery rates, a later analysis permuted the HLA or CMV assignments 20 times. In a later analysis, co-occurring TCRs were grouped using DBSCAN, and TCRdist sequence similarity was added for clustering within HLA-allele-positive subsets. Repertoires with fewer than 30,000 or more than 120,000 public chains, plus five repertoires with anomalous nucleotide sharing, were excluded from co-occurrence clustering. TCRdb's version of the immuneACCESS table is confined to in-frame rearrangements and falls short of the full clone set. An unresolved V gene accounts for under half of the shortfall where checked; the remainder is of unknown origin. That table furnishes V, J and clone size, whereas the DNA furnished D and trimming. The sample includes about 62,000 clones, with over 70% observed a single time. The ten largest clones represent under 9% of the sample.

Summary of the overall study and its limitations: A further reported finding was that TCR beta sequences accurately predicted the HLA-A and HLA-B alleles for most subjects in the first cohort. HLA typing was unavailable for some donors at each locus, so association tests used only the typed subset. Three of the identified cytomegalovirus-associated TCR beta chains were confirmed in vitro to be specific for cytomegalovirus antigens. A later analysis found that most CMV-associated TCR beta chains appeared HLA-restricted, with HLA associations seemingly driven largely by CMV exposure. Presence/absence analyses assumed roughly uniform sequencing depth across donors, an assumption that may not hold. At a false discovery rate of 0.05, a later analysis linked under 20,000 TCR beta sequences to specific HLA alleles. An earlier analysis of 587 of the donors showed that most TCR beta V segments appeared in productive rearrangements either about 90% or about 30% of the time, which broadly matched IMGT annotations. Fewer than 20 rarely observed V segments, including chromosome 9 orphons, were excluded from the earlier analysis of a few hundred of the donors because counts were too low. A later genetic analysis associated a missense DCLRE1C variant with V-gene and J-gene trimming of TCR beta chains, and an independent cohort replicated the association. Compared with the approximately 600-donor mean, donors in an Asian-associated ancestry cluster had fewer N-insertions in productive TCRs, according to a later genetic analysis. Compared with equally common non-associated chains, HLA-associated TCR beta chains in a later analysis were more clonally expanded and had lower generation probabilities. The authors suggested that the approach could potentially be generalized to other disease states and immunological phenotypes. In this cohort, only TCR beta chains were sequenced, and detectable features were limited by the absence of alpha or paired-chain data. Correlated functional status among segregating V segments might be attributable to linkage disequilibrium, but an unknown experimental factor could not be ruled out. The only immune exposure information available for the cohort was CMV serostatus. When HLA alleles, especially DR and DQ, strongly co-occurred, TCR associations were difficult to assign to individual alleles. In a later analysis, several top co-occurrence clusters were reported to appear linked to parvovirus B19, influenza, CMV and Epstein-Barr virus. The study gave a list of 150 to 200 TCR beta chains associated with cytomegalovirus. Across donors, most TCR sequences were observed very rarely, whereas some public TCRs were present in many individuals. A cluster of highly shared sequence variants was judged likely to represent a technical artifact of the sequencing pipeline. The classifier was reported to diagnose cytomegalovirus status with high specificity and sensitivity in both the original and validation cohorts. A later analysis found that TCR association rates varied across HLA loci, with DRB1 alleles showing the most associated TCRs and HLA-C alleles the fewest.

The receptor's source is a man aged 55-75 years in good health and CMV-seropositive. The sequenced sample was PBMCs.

The DNA reads TGTGCCAGCCGGGCAGGGGTACTAGCGGGGGGATCCTCAGATACGCAGTATTTT. Its translation reads: CASRAGVLAGGSSDTQYF. The chain is made from TRBV2 and TRBJ2-3; TRBD2 matches 12 bases in the middle. From the germline V gene, CDR1 is SNHLY and CDR2 is FYNNEI. Trimming accounts for 8 bases at V and 4 bases at J, while the number of junction bases matched to no gene is 16. The CDR3 covers 18 residues, taking in both the cysteine and the phenylalanine. Of all the DNA, just the CDR3 is kept, 54 bases in frame from base 1.